This is a list of T cell receptor beta chains from one sample in a study of post-analysis software for immune sequencing data. TCRdb re-derived calls from the PCR reads in MiXCR, one entry per CDR3 protein. The sample shows 380,000 or so distinct CDR3 sequences, less than 35% of them seen only once. Input material: blood. The receptors come from a girl aged 5-17 years with multiple sclerosis. Both conserved end residues are part of each CDR3. Each record gives: V gene, J gene, CDR3 protein.

V gene: TRBV6-5
J gene: TRBJ1-2
CDR3 protein: CASSYSGQGGYGYTF

V gene: TRBV13
J gene: TRBJ2-1
CDR3 protein: CASSIPSPQGNEQFF

V gene: TRBV5-6
J gene: TRBJ2-1
CDR3 protein: CASSRVLAAHEQFF

V gene: TRBV7-9
J gene: TRBJ1-1
CDR3 protein: CASSQGGGWDTEAFF

V gene: TRBV6-6
J gene: TRBJ2-7
CDR3 protein: CASSYGTGVYEQYF

V gene: TRBV4-2
J gene: TRBJ1-5
CDR3 protein: CASSQDRQGGQPQHF

V gene: TRBV20-1
J gene: TRBJ1-5
CDR3 protein: CSARPGHQYSNQPQHF

V gene: TRBV7-2
J gene: TRBJ2-7
CDR3 protein: CASRAAGTSGGAYEQYF

V gene: TRBV10-3
J gene: TRBJ2-7
CDR3 protein: CAISESASSYEQYF

V gene: TRBV12-3/TRBV12-4
J gene: TRBJ2-6
CDR3 protein: CASSSPANVLTF

V gene: TRBV4-1
J gene: TRBJ1-2
CDR3 protein: CASGTPDGTGAGGGYGYTF

V gene: TRBV29-1
J gene: TRBJ2-3
CDR3 protein: CSVEVAAKGTDTQYF

V gene: TRBV4-1
J gene: TRBJ2-5
CDR3 protein: CASSQETSGGPKTQYF

V gene: TRBV7-2
J gene: TRBJ2-1
CDR3 protein: CASSLAGGKFINEQFF

V gene: TRBV7-9
J gene: TRBJ1-5
CDR3 protein: CASSLGALSGPQHF

V gene: TRBV7-9
J gene: TRBJ2-1
CDR3 protein: CASSSPSGGMSNEQFF

V gene: TRBV7-2
J gene: TRBJ1-2
CDR3 protein: CASSPPGANGYTF

V gene: TRBV4-3
J gene: TRBJ1-2
CDR3 protein: CASSQDPRDNYGYTF

V gene: TRBV21-1
J gene: TRBJ1-1
CDR3 protein: CASSKTAQDTEAFF

V gene: TRBV28
J gene: TRBJ2-1
CDR3 protein: CASSLLQGAREQFF

V gene: TRBV20-1
J gene: TRBJ2-7
CDR3 protein: CSAGGRTSGGATYEQYF

V gene: TRBV7-9
J gene: TRBJ2-7
CDR3 protein: CASSLVQGSSYYEQYF

V gene: TRBV12-1
J gene: TRBJ2-7
CDR3 protein: CASTFDGGTLTYGQYF

V gene: TRBV7-8
J gene: TRBJ1-1
CDR3 protein: CASSLEPGAMNTEAFF

V gene: TRBV7-9
J gene: TRBJ2-3
CDR3 protein: CASSFNRVHSTGTQYF

V gene: TRBV11-2
J gene: TRBJ2-3
CDR3 protein: CASSLVPTSGGADTQYF

V gene: TRBV20-1
J gene: -
CDR3 protein: CSARDLWDGGREQYF

V gene: TRBV11-2
J gene: TRBJ2-5
CDR3 protein: CASSLVAGPLDQYF

V gene: TRBV12-3/TRBV12-4
J gene: TRBJ2-7
CDR3 protein: CASSFTTRSSYEQYF

V gene: TRBV12-3/TRBV12-4
J gene: TRBJ2-6
CDR3 protein: CASTSPRWVGSSGANVLTF

V gene: TRBV7-2
J gene: TRBJ2-6
CDR3 protein: CASSLEVAGANVLTF

V gene: TRBV9
J gene: TRBJ2-6
CDR3 protein: CASSVSLNGANVLTF

V gene: TRBV7-6
J gene: TRBJ2-7
CDR3 protein: CASSLARGGNPSYEQYF

V gene: TRBV6-1
J gene: TRBJ1-5
CDR3 protein: CASSEAGGLSNQPQHF

V gene: TRBV6-5
J gene: TRBJ1-1
CDR3 protein: CASSYFDRGNTEAFF

V gene: TRBV3-1
J gene: TRBJ1-1
CDR3 protein: CASSQEGLGGPNTEAFF

V gene: TRBV20-1
J gene: TRBJ2-1
CDR3 protein: CSARQGGDCNEQFF

V gene: TRBV6-6
J gene: TRBJ1-2
CDR3 protein: CASSYAQGAQGYTF

V gene: TRBV5-1
J gene: TRBJ2-7
CDR3 protein: CASSFTSGGSNEQYF

V gene: TRBV6-5
J gene: TRBJ2-3
CDR3 protein: CASSPRDTPMADTQYF

V gene: TRBV20-1
J gene: TRBJ1-1
CDR3 protein: CSAREGMNTEAFF

V gene: TRBV12-3/TRBV12-4
J gene: TRBJ2-7
CDR3 protein: CASMSGQGLSYEQYF

V gene: TRBV6-5
J gene: TRBJ2-5
CDR3 protein: CASRYGLGETQYF

V gene: TRBV20-1
J gene: TRBJ2-5
CDR3 protein: CSAPAGPQETQYF

V gene: TRBV9
J gene: TRBJ2-1
CDR3 protein: CASSVVGDSYNEQFF

V gene: TRBV2
J gene: TRBJ2-4
CDR3 protein: CASRDTSGRKAKNIQYF

V gene: TRBV18
J gene: TRBJ1-1
CDR3 protein: CASSRDPVGTEAFF

V gene: TRBV7-3
J gene: TRBJ2-3
CDR3 protein: CASSFTGKTDTQYF